Each of the 28 T cell receptor beta chains below was sequenced from the same sample in a study of blood T cell repertoires in COVID-19. Repertoires were generated with immunoSEQ multiplex PCR, while TCRdb's copy carries only in-frame clones and drops some. The data show some 240,000 clones, roughly 85% seen once. The sample comprised peripheral blood. The origin of the receptors is a woman aged 70-85 years with COVID-19, enrolled during active disease.

The chain combines TRBV7-2 with TRBJ2-2, with 8 bases aligning to TRBD1. The V gene end was trimmed by 6 bases and the J gene end by 6 bases; junction bases not matched to a gene: 15. Germline V gives CDR1 SGHTA, CDR2 FQGNSA. The CDR3 sequence is 17 residues long. The CDR3 DNA follows: TGTGCCAGCAGTATACCCCCCGGGACAGGTACGGCCGGGGAGCTGTTTTTT. This gives the protein CASSIPPGTGTAGELFF.

The gene calls are TRBV7-2 and TRBJ1-1; no clear D gene. Germline assignment: CDR1 SGHTA and CDR2 FQGNSA. The germline V and J ends were trimmed by 3 bases and 1 base, with 12 bases remaining between them. The CDR3 consists of 15 residues. The CDR3 reads CASSLRAAQNTEAFF. The CDR3 bases are TGTGCCAGCAGCTTGCGGGCAGCTCAGAACACTGAAGCTTTCTTT.

J is TRBJ1-1 and V is TRBV5-1; 10 nucleotides line up with TRBD1. V gave up 4 bases and J gave up 5 bases; unmatched junction bases: 5. This CDR3 has 14 amino acids. The germline V gene has CDR1 SGHRS and CDR2 YFSETQ. The CDR3 here is CASSGQGGGTEAFF. DNA of the CDR3: TGCGCCAGCAGCGGACAGGGGGGAGGTACTGAAGCTTTCTTT.

This chain links TRBV7-8 with TRBJ1-1; 10 bases are a match to TRBD1. Germline V gene data show CDR1 as SGHVS and CDR2 as FQNEAQ. The ends lost 6 bases at V and 3 bases at J; junction bases unmatched: 1. The CDR3 has 13 residues. CDR3 residues: CASRGQGYTEAFF. CDR3 DNA sequence: TGTGCCAGCAGGGGACAGGGGTACACTGAAGCTTTCTTT.

The chain couples TRBV11-1 to TRBJ2-5; D unresolved. CDR1 SGHAT and CDR2 FQDESV come from the germline V gene (reference sequence). V was pared by 7 bases and J by 4 bases, with 16 bases between. CDR3 length: 14 residues. DNA of the CDR3: TGTGCCAGCACCCAAAGACAAATAAGAGAGACCCAGTACTTC. This gives the protein CASTQRQIRETQYF.

This chain uses TRBV5-6 with TRBJ1-2; D gene unclear. The CDR3 totals 14 residues. The V and J ends lost 4 bases and 1 base respectively, with 11 bases between them. Germline assignment: CDR1 SGHDT and CDR2 YYEEEE. In nucleotides, the CDR3 is TGTGCCAGCAGCAAAGACCGGGGTAACTATGGCTACACCTTC. Its translation: CASSKDRGNYGYTF.

The chain links TRBV10-3 to TRBJ1-1, with D tentatively TRBD1 (5 bases). The length of the CDR3 is 14 residues. Trimming shortened V by 2 bases and J by 1 base, and 8 bases separated the two germline ends. The V gene's germline CDR1 is ENHRY and CDR2 SYGVKD. The CDR3 DNA sequence: TGTGCCATCAGTGAGACCAGGGAGAACACTGAAGCTTTCTTT. Translating gives CAISETRENTEAFF.

V is TRBV6-5 and J is TRBJ1-3, with D possibly being TRBD1 (6 bases). Trimming took off 5 bases at V and 3 bases at J, with 14 bases between the two ends. This CDR3 has 15 residues. CDR1 MNHEY and CDR2 SVGAGI come from the germline V gene. CDR3: CASSTQGMGGNTIYF. CDR3 sequence (DNA): TGTGCCAGCAGTACCCAGGGGATGGGTGGAAACACCATATATTTT.

This rearrangement joins TRBV2 to TRBJ2-3; 10 nucleotides align to TRBD2. J lost 5 bases, V lost 8 bases, and 10 bases had no gene match. The CDR3 length is 15 residues. Germline values: CDR1 SNHLY, CDR2 FYNNEI. The CDR3, as DNA: TGTGCCAGCCTGCGACTAGCGGGCTTTATAGATACGCAGTATTTT. As protein: CASLRLAGFIDTQYF.

This chain connects TRBV11-3 to TRBJ2-1; TRBD2 might be the D (6 bases). Trimming pared 4 bases from V and 6 bases from J, leaving 13 bases between. This CDR3 has 14 residues. Germline CDR1 SGHNT, CDR2 YENEEA. CDR3 sequence: CASSSGLRTNEQFF. The CDR3 nucleotides read TGTGCCAGCAGCTCGGGACTTAGGACCAATGAGCAGTTCTTC. Complete variable domain (other parts from reference TRBV11-3 and TRBJ2-1): EAGVVQSPRYKIIEKKQPVAFWCNPISGHNTLYWYLQNLGQGPELLIRYENEEAVDDSQLPKDRFSAERLKGVDSTLKIQPAELGDSAVYLCASSSGLRTNEQFFGPGTRLTVL.

This chain connects TRBV5-1 to TRBJ1-3, with D maybe TRBD1 (6 bases). Germline loops: CDR1 SGHRS, CDR2 YFSETQ. This CDR3 has 14 amino acids. V was shortened by 1 base and J by 4 bases, with 9 bases between the two germline ends. The CDR3 is CASSLTGYGNTIYF. The CDR3 DNA reads TGCGCCAGCAGCTTGACAGGGTACGGAAACACCATATATTTT.

This clone has more than one count but fewer than ten. The chain is built from TRBV27 and TRBJ2-1; 14 nucleotides match TRBD2. The trim removed 5 bases at V and 4 bases at J, leaving 10 bases unmatched. This CDR3 region has 18 residues. Per the germline V gene, CDR1 is MNHEY and CDR2 is SMNVEV (reference sequence). The CDR3 region has the DNA TGTGCCAGCAGTGGGACTAGCGGGGGCCTACGCCCGTACAATGAGCAGTTCTTC. Protein sequence: CASSGTSGGLRPYNEQFF.

The rearrangement joins TRBV5-6 to TRBJ1-2; D is uncertain. CDR1 SGHDT and CDR2 YYEEEE come from the germline V gene. The CDR3 extends over 14 amino acids. The V and J ends lost 4 bases and 7 bases respectively, with 17 bases between them. The CDR3 protein is CASSLALGVIGYTF. In DNA form, the CDR3 reads TGTGCCAGCAGCCTAGCTCTGGGTGTGATTGGCTACACCTTC.

This rearrangement joins TRBV4-3 to TRBJ2-1; D is ambiguous. Trimming stripped 1 base from V and 2 bases from J, with 9 bases between. Germline V lookup: CDR1 LGHNA, CDR2 YSLEER. The CDR3 contains 15 residues. The DNA for the CDR3 is TGCGCCAGCAGCCAAGGGTCAGTCCCCTACAATGAGCAGTTCTTC. It encodes CASSQGSVPYNEQFF.

With regard to this clone: The sample carries other DNA sequences with the same CDR3. V and J are TRBV6-2 or TRBV6-3 and TRBJ2-5, with unresolved D. The CDR3 totals 12 residues. Germline values: CDR1 MNHEY, CDR2 SVGEGT. V lost 3 bases and J 5 bases, leaving 7 bases between the germline ends. Here the CDR3 reads CASSYSSETQYF. The CDR3 DNA reads as TGTGCCAGCAGTTATTCGTCGGAGACCCAGTACTTC.

The chain is built from TRBV6-5 and TRBJ2-5, with D possibly being TRBD2 (6 bases). This CDR3 is 15 amino acids long. Trimming pared 2 bases from V and 4 bases from J, leaving 14 bases between. The germline V gene encodes CDR1 MNHEY and CDR2 SVGAGI. The DNA for the CDR3 is TGTGCCAGCAGTTACGTCCCCGGGGGAGGAGAGACCCAGTACTTC. This translates into CASSYVPGGGETQYF.

Of note for this clone: One end of the junction fails to match germline, which may point to a read error. The J gene is TRBJ2-1, the V gene TRBV5-8; D perhaps matches TRBD1 (7 bases). Germline V lookup: CDR1 SGHTS, CDR2 YDEGEE. This CDR3 has 15 residues. Here the CDR3 DNA reads TGTGCCAGCAGCTTGGCTCGGACTAAAGGGGGCTACAAGGTCTTC. Translation: CASSLARTKGGYKVF. The full variable domain, completed using reference TRBV5-8 and TRBJ2-1, is EAGVTQSPTHLIKTRGQQATLRCSPISGHTSVYWYQQALGLGLQFLLWYDEGEERNRGNFPPRFSGRQFPNYSSELNVNALELEDSALYLCASSLARTKGGYKVFGPGTRLTVL.

This clone appeared a few times. The chain has TRBV27 and TRBJ2-2; TRBD2 matches at 8 bases. The V segment lost 3 bases and the J segment 7 bases; nucleotides outside the gene matches: 4. The germline V gene encodes CDR1 MNHEY and CDR2 SMNVEV (reference sequence). This CDR3 has 14 residues. For the CDR3, the DNA is TGTGCCAGCAGTTTGAGCGGGAGAATCGGGGAGCTGTTTTTT. Its translation is CASSLSGRIGELFF.

The chain has TRBV7-2 and TRBJ2-3, with 14 nucleotides matching TRBD2. The CDR3 totals 15 residues. Germline loops: CDR1 SGHTA, CDR2 FQGNSA. The trim removed 5 bases at V and 4 bases at J, leaving 2 bases unmatched. The CDR3 coding sequence is TGTGCCAGCAGCGGGGGACTAGCGGGAGCAGATACGCAGTATTTT. It translates to CASSGGLAGADTQYF.

The J gene is TRBJ1-1, the V gene TRBV6-4; TRBD1 is a possible D gene (6 bases). CDR1 MRHNA and CDR2 SNTAGT come from the germline V gene. The CDR3 extends over 15 amino acids. V lost 6 bases to trimming and J lost 5 bases, with 19 bases between them. The CDR3 region has the DNA TGTGCCAGCAGAGTACACGGGGGGCTGGAGACTGAAGCTTTCTTT. Amino acid sequence: CASRVHGGLETEAFF.

The chain carries TRBV5-6 and TRBJ2-5, with D hard to call. Germline V gene lookup returns CDR1 SGHDT and CDR2 YYEEEE. The CDR3 is 15 residues long. Trimming pared 4 bases from V and 1 base from J, leaving 14 bases between. The CDR3 loop is CASSPSPSLQETQYF. In DNA, the CDR3 is TGTGCCAGCAGCCCCTCCCCGAGTCTCCAAGAGACCCAGTACTTC.

The J gene is TRBJ1-2, the V gene TRBV28; tentatively, D is TRBD1 (5 bases). With 2 bases removed from V and 8 bases from J, the gap between germline ends came to 9 bases. This CDR3 is 12 amino acids long. Germline assignment: CDR1 MDHEN and CDR2 SYDVKM. The CDR3 nucleotides are TGTGCCAGCAGTTTAGCACAGGTCGGCTACACCTTC. Translation gives CASSLAQVGYTF.

The chain combines TRBV11-2 with TRBJ1-2; 10 positions agree with TRBD1. The CDR3 consists of 15 residues. V shed 4 bases, J shed 3 bases, and the junction held 5 bases outside the gene matches. From germline, CDR1 is SGHAT and CDR2 FQNNGV. CDR3 coding DNA: TGTGCCAGCAGCTCCCGGGACAGGGGTGACTATGGCTACACCTTC. Translating gives CASSSRDRGDYGYTF.

The chain uses TRBV30 and TRBJ1-1, with D possibly TRBD1 on 5 matching bases. The CDR3 loop spans 13 amino acids. Trimming left V 1 base short and J 8 bases short, with 14 bases between. Germline values: CDR1 GTSNPN, CDR2 SVGIG (reference sequence). The CDR3 coding sequence is TGTGCCTGGAGTGAAGGTAAGACAGCAGAAGCTTTCTTT. It yields the protein CAWSEGKTAEAFF.

The chain carries TRBV6-6 and TRBJ2-1; weak D call: TRBD2 (6 bases). The CDR3 runs to 15 residues. Trimming left V 5 bases short and J 2 bases short, with 13 bases between. Germline CDR1 MNHNY, CDR2 SVGAGI (reference sequence). DNA for the CDR3: TGTGCCAGCAGTGCCCTGGGCGGGACCTACAATGAGCAGTTCTTC. This codes for CASSALGGTYNEQFF.

The chain couples TRBV5-1 to TRBJ1-2; 9 bases align to TRBD1. V dropped 0 bases and J dropped 0; count of bases not matched to a gene: 12. The CDR3 totals 19 residues. Germline V gene sequence: CDR1 SGHRS, CDR2 YFSETQ. In DNA, the CDR3 is TGCGCCAGCAGCTTGGCAAACAGGGGGCCGGGCCCCACTAACTATGGCTACACCTTC. The encoded protein is CASSLANRGPGPTNYGYTF.

The V and J genes are TRBV6-6 and TRBJ1-2; D not resolved. With 5 bases removed from V and 2 bases from J, the gap between germline ends came to 9 bases. This CDR3 is built from 13 residues. Germline loops: CDR1 MNHNY, CDR2 SVGAGI (reference sequence). In nucleotides, the CDR3 is TGTGCCAGCAGTGCCCCGGGGAACTATGGCTACACCTTC. Protein sequence: CASSAPGNYGYTF.

This clone turned up a few times. This chain connects TRBV5-4 to TRBJ1-2; D unclear. Germline CDR1 SGHNT, CDR2 YYREEE (reference sequence). V was clipped by 0 bases and J by 4 bases, with 10 bases between them. The CDR3 runs to 14 residues. CDR3 sequence reads: CASSLGGSRYGYTF. The CDR3 nucleotides are TGTGCCAGCAGCTTGGGCGGCAGCCGCTATGGCTACACCTTC.